The next 7 T cell receptor beta chains were all read from a single sample in a study of CD8+CD57+ T cells in acquired aplastic anemia. TCR beta VDJ and CDR3 profiles were obtained from a genomic DNA template. TCRdb recomputed calls from the reads with MiXCR, one row per CDR3 protein. The profile shows approximately 470,000 distinct CDR3 sequences, more than 25% of them singletons. Whoever was chosen for sequencing had shown CD8+CD57+ cell expansion by flow cytometry. The sample comprised sorted CD4+, CD8+, or CD8+CD57+ T cells (not recorded which) from PBMCs. The receptors derive from a human donor with aplastic anemia.

DNA of the CDR3: TGTGCCAGCAGCTTATGGATCTCGGGGTCTTCTGGAAACACCATATATTTT. Translated: CASSLWISGSSGNTIYF. J is TRBJ1-3 and V is TRBV11-2; no clear D gene. The CDR3 covers 17 residues. The V end was cut by 2 bases, the J end by 1 base, with 15 bases between. Germline values: CDR1 SGHAT, CDR2 FQNNGV.

The chain is built from TRBV29-1 and TRBJ2-7; maybe TRBD2 (6 bases). The length of the CDR3 is 13 residues. Deletions cut 7 bases from V and 5 bases from J, with 18 bases between. Germline CDR1 is SQVTM and CDR2 is ANQGSEA. The CDR3: CSGRAGSLDEQYF. CDR3 coding DNA: TGCAGCGGGAGGGCCGGGTCGTTGGACGAGCAGTACTTC.

The chain carries TRBV12-5 and TRBJ1-2; 7 bases are shared with TRBD1. This CDR3 contains 17 residues. The germline V gene has CDR1 LGHNT and CDR2 FRNRAP. Trimming took 5 bases from V and 8 from J; bases not matched to a gene: 20. CDR3 sequence: CASGRTVEGAGKRGYTF. CDR3 sequence (DNA): TGTGCTAGTGGTAGGACTGTGGAGGGGGCAGGAAAACGGGGCTACACCTTC.

There are many counts of this clonotype. The V call is TRBV20-1, the J call TRBJ2-1; D gene ambiguous. The CDR3 runs to 11 residues. V dropped 5 bases and J dropped 6 bases, with 8 bases sitting between them. Germline CDR1 is DFQATT and CDR2 is SNEGSKA (reference sequence). The CDR3 DNA follows: TGCAGTGCTCGACATCTCAATGAGCAGTTCTTC. Amino acid sequence: CSARHLNEQFF.

This chain joins TRBV15 and TRBJ2-6; D call uncertain. Trimming cost V 0 bases and J 5 bases, with 2 bases left between them. The CDR3 covers 13 residues. Germline V lookup: CDR1 LNHNV, CDR2 YYDKDF (reference sequence). The chain's CDR3 is CATSRERANVLTF. The CDR3 coding sequence is TGTGCCACCAGCAGAGAGAGGGCCAACGTCCTGACTTTC.

This chain uses TRBV7-3 with TRBJ2-2; TRBD2 aligns across 9 bases. Germline trimming cut 1 base from V and 7 bases from J; bases unmatched to any gene: 4. From germline, CDR1 is SGHTA and CDR2 FQGTGA. The CDR3 consists of 15 residues. Here the CDR3 reads CASSLSGRAIGELFF. CDR3 bases: TGTGCCAGCAGCTTAAGCGGGAGGGCGATCGGGGAGCTGTTTTTT.

This clonotype was found a few times. This chain uses TRBV30 with TRBJ1-2, with TRBD1 identical over 7 bases. Trimming removed 8 bases from V and 5 bases from J; junction bases left unmatched: 5. Germline CDR1 is GTSNPN and CDR2 is SVGIG (reference sequence). The CDR3 has 11 amino acids. CDR3 DNA: TGTGCCCTACAGGGGATTTATGGCTACACCTTC. It codes for CALQGIYGYTF.